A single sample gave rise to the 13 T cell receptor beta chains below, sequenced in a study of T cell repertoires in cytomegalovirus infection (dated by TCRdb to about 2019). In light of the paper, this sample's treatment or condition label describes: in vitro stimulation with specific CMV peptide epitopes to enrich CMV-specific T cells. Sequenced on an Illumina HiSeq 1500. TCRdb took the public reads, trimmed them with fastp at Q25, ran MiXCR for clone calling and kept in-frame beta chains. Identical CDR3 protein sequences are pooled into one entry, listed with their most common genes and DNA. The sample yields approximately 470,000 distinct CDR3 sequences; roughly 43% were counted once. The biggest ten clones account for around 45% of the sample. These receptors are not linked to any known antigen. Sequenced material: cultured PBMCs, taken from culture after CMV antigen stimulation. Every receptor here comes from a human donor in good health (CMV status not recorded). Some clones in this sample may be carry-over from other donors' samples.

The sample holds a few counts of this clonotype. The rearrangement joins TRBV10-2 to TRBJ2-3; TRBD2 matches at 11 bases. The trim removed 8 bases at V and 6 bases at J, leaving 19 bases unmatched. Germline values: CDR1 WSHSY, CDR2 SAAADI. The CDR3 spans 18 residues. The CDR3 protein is CASVSRRIGSGRADTQYF. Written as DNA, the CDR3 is TGCGCCAGCGTATCAAGAAGGATTGGTAGCGGGAGGGCCGATACGCAGTATTTT.

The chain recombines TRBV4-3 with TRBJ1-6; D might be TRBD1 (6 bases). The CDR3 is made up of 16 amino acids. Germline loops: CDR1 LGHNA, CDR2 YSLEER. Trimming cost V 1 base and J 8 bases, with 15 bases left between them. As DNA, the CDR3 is TGCGCCAGCAGCCAAGCCTCCACAGGGTTCTATTCACCCCTCCACTTT. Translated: CASSQASTGFYSPLHF.

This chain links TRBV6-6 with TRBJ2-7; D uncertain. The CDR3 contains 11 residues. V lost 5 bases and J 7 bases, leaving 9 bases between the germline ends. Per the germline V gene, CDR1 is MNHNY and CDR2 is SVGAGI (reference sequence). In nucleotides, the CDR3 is TGTGCCAGCAGTGGTCGACTGGAGCAGTACTTC. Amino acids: CASSGRLEQYF.

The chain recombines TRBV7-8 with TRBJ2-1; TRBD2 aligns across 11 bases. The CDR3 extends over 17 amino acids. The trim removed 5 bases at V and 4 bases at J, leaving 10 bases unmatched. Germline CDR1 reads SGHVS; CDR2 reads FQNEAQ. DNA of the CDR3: TGTGCCAGCAGCCCGACTAGCGGGGCCTCTTGGTACAATGAGCAGTTCTTC. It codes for CASSPTSGASWYNEQFF.

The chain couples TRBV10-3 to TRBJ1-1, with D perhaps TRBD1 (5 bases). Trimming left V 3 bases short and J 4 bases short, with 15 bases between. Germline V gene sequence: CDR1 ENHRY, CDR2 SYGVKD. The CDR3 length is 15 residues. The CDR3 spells CAISEGVRASTEAFF. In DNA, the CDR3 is TGTGCCATCAGTGAAGGAGTCAGGGCGTCCACTGAAGCTTTCTTT.

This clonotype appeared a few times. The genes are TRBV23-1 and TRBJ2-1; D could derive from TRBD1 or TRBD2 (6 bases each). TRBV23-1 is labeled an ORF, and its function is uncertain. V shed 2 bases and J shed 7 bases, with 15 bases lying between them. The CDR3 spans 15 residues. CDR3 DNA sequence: TGCGCCAGCAGTCAAACGGGGGCCCCTGAGAATGAGCAGTTCTTC. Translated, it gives CASSQTGAPENEQFF.

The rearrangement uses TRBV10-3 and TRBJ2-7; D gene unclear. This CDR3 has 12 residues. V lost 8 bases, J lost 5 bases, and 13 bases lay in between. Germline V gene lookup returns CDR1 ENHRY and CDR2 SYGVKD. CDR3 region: CAISPSLDEQYF. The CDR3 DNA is TGTGCCATCTCGCCGTCCCTGGACGAGCAGTACTTC.

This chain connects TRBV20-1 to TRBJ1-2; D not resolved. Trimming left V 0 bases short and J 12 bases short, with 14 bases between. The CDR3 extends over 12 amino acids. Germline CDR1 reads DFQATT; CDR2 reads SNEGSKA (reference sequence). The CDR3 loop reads CSARDLFGGDTF. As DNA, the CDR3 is TGCAGTGCTAGAGATCTGTTTGGTGGTGACACCTTC.

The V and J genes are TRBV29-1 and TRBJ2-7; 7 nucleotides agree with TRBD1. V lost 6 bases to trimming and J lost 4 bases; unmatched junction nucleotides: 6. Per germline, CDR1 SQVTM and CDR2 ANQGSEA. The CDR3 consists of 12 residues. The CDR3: CSVLGQVYEQYF. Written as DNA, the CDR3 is TGCAGCGTACTAGGACAGGTATACGAGCAGTACTTC.

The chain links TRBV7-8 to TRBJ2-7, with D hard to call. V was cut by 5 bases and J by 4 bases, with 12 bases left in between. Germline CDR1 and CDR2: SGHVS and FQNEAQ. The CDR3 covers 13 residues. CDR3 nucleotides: TGTGCCAGCAGCCGATGGGGTCAATACGAGCAGTACTTC. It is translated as CASSRWGQYEQYF.

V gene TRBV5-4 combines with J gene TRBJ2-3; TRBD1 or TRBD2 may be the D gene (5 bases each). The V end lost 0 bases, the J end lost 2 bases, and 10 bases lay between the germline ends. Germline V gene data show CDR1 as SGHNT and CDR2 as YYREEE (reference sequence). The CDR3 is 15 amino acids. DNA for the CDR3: TGTGCCAGCAGCTTGGGGGGGAAAGACACAGATACGCAGTATTTT. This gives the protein CASSLGGKDTDTQYF.

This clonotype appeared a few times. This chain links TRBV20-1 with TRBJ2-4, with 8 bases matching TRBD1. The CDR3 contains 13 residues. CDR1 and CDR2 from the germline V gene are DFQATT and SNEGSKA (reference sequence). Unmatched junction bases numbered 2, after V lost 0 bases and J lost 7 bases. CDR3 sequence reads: CSAREQGGNIQYF. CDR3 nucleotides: TGCAGTGCTAGAGAACAGGGGGGCAACATTCAGTACTTC.

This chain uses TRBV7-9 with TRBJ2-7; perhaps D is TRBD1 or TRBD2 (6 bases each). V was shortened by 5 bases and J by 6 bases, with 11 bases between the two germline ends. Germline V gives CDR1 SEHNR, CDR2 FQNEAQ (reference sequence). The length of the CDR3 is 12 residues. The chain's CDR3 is CASSPEGGEQYF. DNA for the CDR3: TGTGCCAGCAGCCCCGAGGGGGGCGAGCAGTACTTC.